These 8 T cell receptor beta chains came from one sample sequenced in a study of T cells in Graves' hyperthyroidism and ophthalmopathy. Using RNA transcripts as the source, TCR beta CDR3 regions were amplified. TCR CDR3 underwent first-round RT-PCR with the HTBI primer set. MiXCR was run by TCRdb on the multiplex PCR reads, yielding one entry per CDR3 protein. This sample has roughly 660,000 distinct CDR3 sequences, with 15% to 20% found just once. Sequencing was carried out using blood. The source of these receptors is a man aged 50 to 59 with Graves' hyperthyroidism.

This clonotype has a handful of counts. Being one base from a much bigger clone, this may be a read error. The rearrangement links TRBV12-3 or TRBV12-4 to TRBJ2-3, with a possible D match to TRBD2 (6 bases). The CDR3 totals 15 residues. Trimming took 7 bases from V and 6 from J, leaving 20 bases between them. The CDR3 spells CASIPGGIKSDTQYF. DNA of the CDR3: TGTGCCAGCATTCCGGGCGGGATCAAGAGCGATACGCAGTATTTT.

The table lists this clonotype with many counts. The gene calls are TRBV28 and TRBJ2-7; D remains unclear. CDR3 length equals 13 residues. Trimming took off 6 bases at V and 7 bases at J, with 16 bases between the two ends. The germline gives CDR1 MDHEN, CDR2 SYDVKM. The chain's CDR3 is CASSLGPLAEQYF. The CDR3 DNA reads TGTGCCAGCAGCCTCGGACCCTTGGCTGAGCAGTACTTC.

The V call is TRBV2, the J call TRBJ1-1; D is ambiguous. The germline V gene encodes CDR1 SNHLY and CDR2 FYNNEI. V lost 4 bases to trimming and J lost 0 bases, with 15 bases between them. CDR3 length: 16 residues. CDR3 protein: CASSGDGGKMNTEAFF. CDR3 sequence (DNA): TGTGCCAGCAGTGGGGATGGAGGGAAGATGAACACTGAAGCTTTCTTT.

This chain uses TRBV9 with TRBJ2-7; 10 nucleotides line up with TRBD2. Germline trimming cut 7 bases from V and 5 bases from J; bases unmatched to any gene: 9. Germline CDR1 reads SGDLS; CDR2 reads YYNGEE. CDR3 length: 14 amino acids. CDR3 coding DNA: TGTGCCAGCGGAAGGACTAGCGGAGCTAACGAGCAGTACTTC. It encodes CASGRTSGANEQYF.

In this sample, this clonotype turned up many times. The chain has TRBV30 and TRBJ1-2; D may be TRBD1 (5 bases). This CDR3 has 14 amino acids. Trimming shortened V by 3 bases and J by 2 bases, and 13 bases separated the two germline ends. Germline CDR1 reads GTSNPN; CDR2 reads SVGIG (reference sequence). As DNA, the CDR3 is TGTGCCTGGAGCCCCCAGGGTGGCAACTATGGCTACACCTTC. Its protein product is CAWSPQGGNYGYTF.

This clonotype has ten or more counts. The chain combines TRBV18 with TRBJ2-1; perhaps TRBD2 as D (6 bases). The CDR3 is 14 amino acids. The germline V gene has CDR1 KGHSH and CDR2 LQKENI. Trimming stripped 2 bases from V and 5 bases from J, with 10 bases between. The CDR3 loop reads CASSPRDWDNEQFF. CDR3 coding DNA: TGTGCCAGCTCACCAAGGGACTGGGACAATGAGCAGTTCTTC.

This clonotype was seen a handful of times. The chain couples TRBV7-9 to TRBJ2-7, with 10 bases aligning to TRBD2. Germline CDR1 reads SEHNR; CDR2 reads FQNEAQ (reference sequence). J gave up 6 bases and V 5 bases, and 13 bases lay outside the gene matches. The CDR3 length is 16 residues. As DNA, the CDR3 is TGTGCCAGCAGCCGATCGATCACTAGCGGGAAAGGCGAGCAGTACTTC. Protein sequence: CASSRSITSGKGEQYF.

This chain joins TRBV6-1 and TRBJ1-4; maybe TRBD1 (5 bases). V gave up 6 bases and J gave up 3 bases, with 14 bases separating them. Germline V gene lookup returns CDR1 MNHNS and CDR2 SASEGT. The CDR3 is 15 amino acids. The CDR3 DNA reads TGTGCCAGCAGAGATACAGGAGGACCTAATGAAAAACTGTTTTTT. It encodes CASRDTGGPNEKLFF.